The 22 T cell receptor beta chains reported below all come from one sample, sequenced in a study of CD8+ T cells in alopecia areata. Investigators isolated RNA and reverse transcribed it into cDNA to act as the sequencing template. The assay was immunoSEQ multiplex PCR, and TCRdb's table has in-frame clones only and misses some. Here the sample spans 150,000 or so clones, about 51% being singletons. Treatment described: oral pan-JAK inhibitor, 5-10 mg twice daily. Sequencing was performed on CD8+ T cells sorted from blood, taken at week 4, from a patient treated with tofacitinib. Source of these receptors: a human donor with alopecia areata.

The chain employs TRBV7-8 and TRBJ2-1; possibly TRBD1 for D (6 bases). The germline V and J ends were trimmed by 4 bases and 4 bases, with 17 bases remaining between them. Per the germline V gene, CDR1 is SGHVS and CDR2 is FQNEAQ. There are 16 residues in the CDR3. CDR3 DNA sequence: TGTGCCAGCAGCTCACATGACAGGAGACCTTACAATGAGCAGTTCTTC. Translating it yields CASSSHDRRPYNEQFF.

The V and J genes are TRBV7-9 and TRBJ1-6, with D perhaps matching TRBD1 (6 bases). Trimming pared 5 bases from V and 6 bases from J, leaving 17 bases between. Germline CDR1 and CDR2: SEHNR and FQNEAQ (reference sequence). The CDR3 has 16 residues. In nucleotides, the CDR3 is TGTGCCAGCAGCCGTGCAGGGGCCGGGGGTAATTCACCCCTCCACTTT. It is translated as CASSRAGAGGNSPLHF.

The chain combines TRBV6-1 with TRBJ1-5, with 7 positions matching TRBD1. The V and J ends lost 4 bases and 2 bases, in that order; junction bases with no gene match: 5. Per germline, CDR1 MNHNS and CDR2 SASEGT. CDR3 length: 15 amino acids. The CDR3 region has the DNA TGTGCCAGCAGTGCCGACAGGGCGGGCAATCAGCCCCAGCATTTT. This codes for CASSADRAGNQPQHF.

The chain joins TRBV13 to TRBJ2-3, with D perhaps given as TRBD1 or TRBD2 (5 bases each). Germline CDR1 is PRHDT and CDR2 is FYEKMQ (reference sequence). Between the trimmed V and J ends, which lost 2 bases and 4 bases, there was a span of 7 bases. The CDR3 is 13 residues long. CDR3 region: CASSLRGPDTQYF. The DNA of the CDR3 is TGTGCCAGCAGCTTACGGGGCCCAGATACGCAGTATTTT.

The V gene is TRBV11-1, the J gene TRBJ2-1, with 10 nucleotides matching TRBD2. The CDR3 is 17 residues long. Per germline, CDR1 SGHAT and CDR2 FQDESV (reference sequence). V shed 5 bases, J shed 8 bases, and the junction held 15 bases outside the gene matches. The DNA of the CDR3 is TGTGCCAGCAGCCTTCGGACTAGCGGAGGCTTCTATTATGAGCAGTTCTTC. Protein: CASSLRTSGGFYYEQFF.

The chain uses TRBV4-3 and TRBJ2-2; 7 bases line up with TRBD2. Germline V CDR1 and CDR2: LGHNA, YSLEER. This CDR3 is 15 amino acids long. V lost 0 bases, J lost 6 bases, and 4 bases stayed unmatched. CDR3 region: CASSQDAAGAGELFF. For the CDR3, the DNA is TGCGCCAGCAGCCAAGATGCGGCGGGGGCCGGGGAGCTGTTTTTT.

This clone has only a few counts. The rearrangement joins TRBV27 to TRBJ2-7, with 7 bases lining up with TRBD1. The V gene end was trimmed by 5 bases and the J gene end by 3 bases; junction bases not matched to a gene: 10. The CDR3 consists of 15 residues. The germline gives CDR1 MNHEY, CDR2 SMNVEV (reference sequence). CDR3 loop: CASSPTTGWDYEQYF. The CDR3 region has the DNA TGTGCCAGCAGTCCAACGACAGGGTGGGACTACGAGCAGTACTTC.

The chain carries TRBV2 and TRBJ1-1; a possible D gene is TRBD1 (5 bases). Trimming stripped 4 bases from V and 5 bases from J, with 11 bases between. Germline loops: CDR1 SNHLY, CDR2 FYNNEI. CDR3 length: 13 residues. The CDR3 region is CASSVGRATEAFF. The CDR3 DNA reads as TGTGCCAGCAGTGTCGGCAGGGCGACTGAAGCTTTCTTT.

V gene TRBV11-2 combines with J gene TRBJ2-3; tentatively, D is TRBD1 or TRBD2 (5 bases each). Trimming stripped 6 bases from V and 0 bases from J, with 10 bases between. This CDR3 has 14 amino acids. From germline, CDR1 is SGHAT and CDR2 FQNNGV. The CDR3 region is CASSGDHSTDTQYF. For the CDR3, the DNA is TGTGCCAGCAGTGGGGACCATAGCACAGATACGCAGTATTTT.

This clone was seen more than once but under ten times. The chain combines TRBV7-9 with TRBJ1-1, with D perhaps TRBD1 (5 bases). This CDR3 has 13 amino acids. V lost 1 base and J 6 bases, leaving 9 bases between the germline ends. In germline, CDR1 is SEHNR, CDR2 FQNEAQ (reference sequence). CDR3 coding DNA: TGTGCCAGCAGCTTAGTAGGGGACGCTGAAGCTTTCTTT. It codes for CASSLVGDAEAFF.

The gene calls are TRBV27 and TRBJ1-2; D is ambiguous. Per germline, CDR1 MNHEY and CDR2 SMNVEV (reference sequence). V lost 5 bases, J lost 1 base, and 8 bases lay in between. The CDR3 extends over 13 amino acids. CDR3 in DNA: TGTGCCAGCAGTCGCGACTATAACTATGGCTACACCTTC. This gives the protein CASSRDYNYGYTF.

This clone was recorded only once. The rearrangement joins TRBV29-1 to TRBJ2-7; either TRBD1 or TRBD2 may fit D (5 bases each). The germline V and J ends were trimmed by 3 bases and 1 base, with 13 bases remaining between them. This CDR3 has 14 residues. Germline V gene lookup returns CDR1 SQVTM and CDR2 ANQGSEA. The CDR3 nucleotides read TGCAGCGTTGAGTCAGGGAGTAGGTCCTACGAGCAGTACTTC. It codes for CSVESGSRSYEQYF.

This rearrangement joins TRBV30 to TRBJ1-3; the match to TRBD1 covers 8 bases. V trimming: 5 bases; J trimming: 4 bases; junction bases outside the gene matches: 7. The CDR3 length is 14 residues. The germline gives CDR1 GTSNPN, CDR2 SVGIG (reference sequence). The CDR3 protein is CAWGPGQGGNTIYF. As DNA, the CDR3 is TGTGCCTGGGGTCCCGGACAGGGAGGAAACACCATATATTTT.

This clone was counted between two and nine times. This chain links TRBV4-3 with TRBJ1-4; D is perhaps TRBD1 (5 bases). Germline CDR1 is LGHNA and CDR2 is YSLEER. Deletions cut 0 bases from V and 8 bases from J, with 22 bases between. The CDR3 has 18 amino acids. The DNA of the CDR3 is TGCGCCAGCAGCCAAGAGGGCAGCTGGGGCACCCCGGAGGAAAAACTGTTTTTT. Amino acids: CASSQEGSWGTPEEKLFF.

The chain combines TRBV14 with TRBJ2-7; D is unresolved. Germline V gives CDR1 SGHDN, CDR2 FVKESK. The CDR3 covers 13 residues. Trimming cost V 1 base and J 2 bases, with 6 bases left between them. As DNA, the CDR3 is TGTGCCAGCAGCCAAGGCCCGACCTACGAGCAGTACTTC. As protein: CASSQGPTYEQYF.

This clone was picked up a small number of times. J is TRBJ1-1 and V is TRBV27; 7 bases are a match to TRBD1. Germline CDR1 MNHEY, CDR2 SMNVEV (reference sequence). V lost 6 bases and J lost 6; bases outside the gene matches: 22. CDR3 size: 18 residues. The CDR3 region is CASSPEGVGKGAAAEAFF. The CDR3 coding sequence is TGTGCCAGCAGCCCGGAAGGGGTAGGGAAGGGGGCTGCCGCTGAAGCTTTCTTT.

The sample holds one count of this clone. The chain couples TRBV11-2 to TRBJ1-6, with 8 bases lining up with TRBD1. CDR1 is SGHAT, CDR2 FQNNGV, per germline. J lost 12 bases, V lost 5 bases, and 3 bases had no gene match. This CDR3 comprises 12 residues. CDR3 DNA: TGTGCCAGCAGCATCGGACAGGGACCCCTCCACTTT. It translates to CASSIGQGPLHF.

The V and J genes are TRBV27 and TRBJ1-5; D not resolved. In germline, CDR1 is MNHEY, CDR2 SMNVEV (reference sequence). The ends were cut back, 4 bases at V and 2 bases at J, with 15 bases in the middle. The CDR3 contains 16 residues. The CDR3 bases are TGTGCCAGCAGTTCCTGGGCTTCGTCGGGCAATCAGCCCCAGCATTTT. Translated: CASSSWASSGNQPQHF.

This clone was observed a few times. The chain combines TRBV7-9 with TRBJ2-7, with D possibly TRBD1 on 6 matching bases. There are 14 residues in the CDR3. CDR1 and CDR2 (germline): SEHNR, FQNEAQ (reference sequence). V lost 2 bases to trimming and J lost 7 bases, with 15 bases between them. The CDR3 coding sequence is TGTGCCAGCAGCTTACCACAGGGACCGAGGGAGCAGTACTTC. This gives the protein CASSLPQGPREQYF.

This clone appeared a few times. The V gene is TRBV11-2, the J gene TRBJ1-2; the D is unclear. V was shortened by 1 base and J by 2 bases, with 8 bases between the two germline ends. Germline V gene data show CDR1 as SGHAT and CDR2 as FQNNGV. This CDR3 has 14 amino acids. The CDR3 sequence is CASSLGQRNYGYTF. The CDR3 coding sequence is TGTGCCAGCAGCTTAGGGCAGCGGAACTATGGCTACACCTTC.

The CDR3 region is CASSHPGQVNEQYF. CDR3 nucleotide sequence: TGTGCCAGTAGCCACCCGGGACAGGTAAACGAGCAGTACTTC. This chain joins TRBV19 and TRBJ2-7, with 8 positions matching TRBD1. The germline gives CDR1 LNHDA, CDR2 SQIVND (reference sequence). The CDR3 runs 14 residues. Trimming removed 6 bases from V and 5 bases from J; junction bases left unmatched: 9.

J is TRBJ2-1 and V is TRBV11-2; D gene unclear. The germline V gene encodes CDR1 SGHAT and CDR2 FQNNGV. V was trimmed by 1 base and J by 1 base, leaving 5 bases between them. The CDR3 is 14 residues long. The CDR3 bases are TGTGCCAGCAGCTTAGCGGGTTCCTACAATGAGCAGTTCTTC. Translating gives CASSLAGSYNEQFF.